These 3 T cell receptor beta chains were sequenced from one sample in a study of T cell changes during pregnancy in multiple sclerosis (dated by TCRdb to about 2019). Library preparation was by the immunoSEQ multiplex PCR assay. Sourced from immuneACCESS, this table was stored by TCRdb with only in-frame sequences that have V and J called. A share of the clones is absent; for the studies checked, an unresolved V gene accounts for under half, and the remainder has no known explanation. The sample contains 30,000 to 35,000 clones, 70% to 90% of them found a single time. In total, the top ten clones hold roughly 4% of the sample. The input for sequencing was CD8+ T cells from peripheral blood mononuclear cells, taken in the third trimester of pregnancy. Receptors originate from a female donor with multiple sclerosis, enrolled in a pregnancy study.

J is TRBJ2-1 and V is TRBV9; 9 nucleotides align to TRBD1. Trimming at V came to 0 bases and at J to 4 bases, leaving 5 bases not matched to a gene. Looked up from germline, CDR1 is SGDLS and CDR2 is YYNGEE. The CDR3 sequence is 16 residues long. The CDR3 protein is CASSVEGDRVYNEQFF. CDR3 nucleotide sequence: TGTGCCAGCAGCGTAGAGGGGGACAGGGTTTACAATGAGCAGTTCTTC.

V is TRBV11-2 and J is TRBJ2-7, with a weak D call TRBD2 (5 bases). Germline loops: CDR1 SGHAT, CDR2 FQNNGV. The V gene lost 5 bases and the J gene lost 5 bases, with 13 bases spanning the gap. The CDR3 sequence is 13 residues long. CDR3 in DNA: TGTGCCAGCAGCACTGAGGGTTTCCACGAGCAGTACTTC. Translated, it gives CASSTEGFHEQYF.

V is TRBV7-9 and J is TRBJ1-1; D possibly corresponds to TRBD1 (6 bases). Germline V gives CDR1 SEHNR, CDR2 FQNEAQ (reference sequence). Trimming removed 4 bases from V and 4 bases from J, with 7 bases in between. The CDR3 loop spans 12 amino acids. Written as DNA, the CDR3 is TGTGCCAGCAGCTACAGGGTCACTGAAGCTTTCTTT. The encoded protein is CASSYRVTEAFF.